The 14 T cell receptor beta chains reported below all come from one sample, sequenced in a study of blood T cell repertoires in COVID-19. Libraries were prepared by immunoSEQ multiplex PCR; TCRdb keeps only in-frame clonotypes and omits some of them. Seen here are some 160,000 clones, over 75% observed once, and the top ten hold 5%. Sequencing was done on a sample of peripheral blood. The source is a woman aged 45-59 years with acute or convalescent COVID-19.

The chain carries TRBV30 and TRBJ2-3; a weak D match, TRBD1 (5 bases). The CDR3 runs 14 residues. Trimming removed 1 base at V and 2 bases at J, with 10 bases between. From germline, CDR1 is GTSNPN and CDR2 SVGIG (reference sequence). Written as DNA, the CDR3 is TGTGCCTGGAGTGAGGGGTTACTCACAGATACGCAGTATTTT. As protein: CAWSEGLLTDTQYF.

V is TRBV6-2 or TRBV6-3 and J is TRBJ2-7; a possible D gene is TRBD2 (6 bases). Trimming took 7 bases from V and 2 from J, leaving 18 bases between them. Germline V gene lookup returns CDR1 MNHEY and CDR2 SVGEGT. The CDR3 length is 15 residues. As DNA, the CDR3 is TGTGCCAGCACCCCCCGGGGTAGCGGAACCTACGAGCAGTACTTC. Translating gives CASTPRGSGTYEQYF.

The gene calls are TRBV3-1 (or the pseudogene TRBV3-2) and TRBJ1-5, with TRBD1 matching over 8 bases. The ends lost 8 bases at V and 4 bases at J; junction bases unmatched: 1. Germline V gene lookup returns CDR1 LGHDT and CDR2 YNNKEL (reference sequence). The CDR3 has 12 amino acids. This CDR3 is CASRQGNQPQHF. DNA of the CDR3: TGTGCCAGCCGACAGGGGAATCAGCCCCAGCATTTT.

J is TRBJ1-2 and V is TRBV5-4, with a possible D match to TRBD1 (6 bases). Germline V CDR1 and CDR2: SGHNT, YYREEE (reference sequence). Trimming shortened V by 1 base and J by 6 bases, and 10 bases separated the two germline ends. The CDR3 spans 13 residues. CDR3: CASSLNRADGYTF. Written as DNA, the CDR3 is TGTGCCAGCAGCTTGAACAGGGCCGATGGCTACACCTTC. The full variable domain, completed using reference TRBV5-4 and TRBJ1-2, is ETGVTQSPTHLIKTRGQQVTLRCSSQSGHNTVSWYQQALGQGPQFIFQYYREEENGRGNFPPRFSGLQFPNYSSELNVNALELDDSALYLCASSLNRADGYTFGSGTRLTVV.

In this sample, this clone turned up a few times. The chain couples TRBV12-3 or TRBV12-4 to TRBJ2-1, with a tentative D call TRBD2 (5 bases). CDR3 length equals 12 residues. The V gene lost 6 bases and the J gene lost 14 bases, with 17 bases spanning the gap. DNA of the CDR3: TGTGCCAGCAGCCTCTCCGGGGATATCAAGTTCTTC. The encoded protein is CASSLSGDIKFF.

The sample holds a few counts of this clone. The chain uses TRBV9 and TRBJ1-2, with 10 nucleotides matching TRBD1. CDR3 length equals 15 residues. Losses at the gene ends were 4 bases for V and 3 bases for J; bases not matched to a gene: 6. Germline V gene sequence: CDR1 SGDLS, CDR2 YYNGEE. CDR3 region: CASSLTGTGDYGYTF. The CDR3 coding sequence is TGTGCCAGCAGCCTCACCGGGACAGGGGACTATGGCTACACCTTC.

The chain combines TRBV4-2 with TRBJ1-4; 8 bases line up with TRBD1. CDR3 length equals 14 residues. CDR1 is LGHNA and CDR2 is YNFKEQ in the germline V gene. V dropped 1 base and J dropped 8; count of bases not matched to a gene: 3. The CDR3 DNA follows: TGTGCCAGCAGCCAAGCAGGGGGCGAAGAAAAACTGTTTTTT. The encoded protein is CASSQAGGEEKLFF.

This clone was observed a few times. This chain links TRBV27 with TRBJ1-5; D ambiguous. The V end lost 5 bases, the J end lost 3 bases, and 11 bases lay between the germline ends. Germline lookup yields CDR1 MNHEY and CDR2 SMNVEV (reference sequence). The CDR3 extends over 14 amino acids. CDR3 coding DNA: TGTGCCAGCAGTCCAGATGGCCCCAATCAGCCCCAGCATTTT. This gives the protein CASSPDGPNQPQHF.

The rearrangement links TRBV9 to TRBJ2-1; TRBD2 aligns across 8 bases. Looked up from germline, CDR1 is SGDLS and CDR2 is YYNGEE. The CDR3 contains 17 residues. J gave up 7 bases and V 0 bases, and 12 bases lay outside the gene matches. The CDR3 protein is CASSVGAGGPLGNEQFF. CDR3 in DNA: TGTGCCAGCAGCGTAGGGGCGGGGGGCCCTCTTGGTAATGAGCAGTTCTTC.

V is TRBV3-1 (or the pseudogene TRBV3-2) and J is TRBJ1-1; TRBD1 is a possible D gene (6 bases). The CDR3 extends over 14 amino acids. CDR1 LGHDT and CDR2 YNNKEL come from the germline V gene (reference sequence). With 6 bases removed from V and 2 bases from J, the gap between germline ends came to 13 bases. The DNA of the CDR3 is TGTGCCAGCAGGCTGACAGGCGGAAACACTGAAGCTTTCTTT. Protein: CASRLTGGNTEAFF.

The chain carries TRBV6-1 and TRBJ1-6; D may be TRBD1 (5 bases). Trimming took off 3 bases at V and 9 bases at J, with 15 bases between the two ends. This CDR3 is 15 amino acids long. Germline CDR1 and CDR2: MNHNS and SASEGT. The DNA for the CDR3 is TGTGCCAGCAGTGATGGATCGTGGGGACTTTCACCCCTCCACTTT. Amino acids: CASSDGSWGLSPLHF.

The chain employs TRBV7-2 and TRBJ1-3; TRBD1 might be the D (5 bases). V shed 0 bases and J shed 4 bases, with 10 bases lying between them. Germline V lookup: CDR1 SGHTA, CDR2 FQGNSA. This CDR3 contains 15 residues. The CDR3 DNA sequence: TGTGCCAGCAGCTTAGCCGGGGGAGTAGGAAACACCATATATTTT. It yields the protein CASSLAGGVGNTIYF.

The CDR3, as DNA: TGCAGCGTTGACGGGGAGGGCGAGCAGTACTTC. Protein: CSVDGEGEQYF. This chain connects TRBV29-1 to TRBJ2-7; 7 positions match TRBD2. Per the germline V gene, CDR1 is SQVTM and CDR2 is ANQGSEA. V was clipped by 3 bases and J by 6 bases; unmatched bases: 2. There are 11 residues in the CDR3.

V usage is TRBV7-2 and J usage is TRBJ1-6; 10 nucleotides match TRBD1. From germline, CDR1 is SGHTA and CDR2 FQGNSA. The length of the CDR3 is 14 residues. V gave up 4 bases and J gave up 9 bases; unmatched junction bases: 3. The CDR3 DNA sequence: TGTGCCAGCAGCTCCCGGGACAGGGGTTCACCCCTCCACTTT. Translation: CASSSRDRGSPLHF.